Each of the 10 T cell receptor beta chains below was sequenced from the same sample in a study of human T cells and chemical hapten exposure. Time point of the sample: patch test 1, 2 weeks after DPC sensitization. The treatment here: therapeutic diphenylcyclopropenone sensitization with weekly scalp DPC. TCRdb reprocessed the RACE reads with MiXCR, giving one entry per CDR3 protein. The sample contains around 100,000 distinct CDR3 sequences, approximately 10% of which appear only once. Sequenced here: whole blood, sampled in connection with sensitization to the hapten diphenylcyclopropenone (DPC). The receptors come from a woman aged 40 to 50 with alopecia areata. Some clones in this sample may be carry-over from other donors' samples.

The chain carries TRBV3-1 and TRBJ2-7; 11 nucleotides align to TRBD1. The CDR3 has 17 residues. The V and J ends lost 3 bases and 3 bases, in that order; junction bases with no gene match: 10. Germline V CDR1 and CDR2: LGHDT, YNNKEL (reference sequence). The CDR3 region is CASSQGTGGWTLYEQYF. The CDR3 region has the DNA TGTGCCAGCAGCCAGGGGACAGGGGGTTGGACACTCTACGAGCAGTACTTC.

This clonotype was seen at least ten times. The chain is built from TRBV29-1 and TRBJ1-3; TRBD1 aligns across 11 bases. V lost 6 bases to trimming and J lost 3 bases; unmatched junction nucleotides: 4. This CDR3 region has 14 residues. Looked up from germline, CDR1 is SQVTM and CDR2 is ANQGSEA. The CDR3 reads CSVRTGGHGNTIYF. The DNA of the CDR3 is TGCAGCGTACGGACAGGGGGCCATGGAAACACCATATATTTT.

This clonotype was recorded at least ten times. This chain joins TRBV12-3 or TRBV12-4 and TRBJ2-7; 7 nucleotides match TRBD2. This CDR3 is 12 amino acids long. J gave up 0 bases and V 8 bases, and 1 base lay outside the gene matches. CDR3 DNA: TGTGCCAGCGGGAGGGTCTCCTACGAGCAGTACTTC. Protein: CASGRVSYEQYF.

This clonotype was seen at least ten times. The CDR3 DNA sequence: TGTGCCACCACTTCACCACCCAATCAGCCCCAGCATTTT. Amino acids: CATTSPPNQPQHF. V usage is TRBV28 and J usage is TRBJ1-5; no definite D call. V lost 10 bases, J lost 3 bases, and 13 bases lay in between. The length of the CDR3 is 13 residues. Germline assignment: CDR1 MDHEN and CDR2 SYDVKM.

This chain uses TRBV12-3 or TRBV12-4 with TRBJ2-5; D call uncertain. The V gene lost 2 bases and the J gene lost 2 bases, with 3 bases spanning the gap. This CDR3 region has 12 residues. The CDR3 DNA sequence: TGTGCCAGCAGTTTACGGCAAGAGACCCAGTACTTC. Residues: CASSLRQETQYF.

The V gene is TRBV12-3 or TRBV12-4, the J gene TRBJ2-1, with 10 bases fitting TRBD1. With 3 bases clipped from V and 5 bases from J, the junction kept 10 bases outside the gene matches. The CDR3 totals 17 residues. The CDR3, as DNA: TGTGCCAGCAGTTTGGGCTCCCGGACAGGGGGACACAATGAGCAGTTCTTC. Amino acids: CASSLGSRTGGHNEQFF.

This clonotype has ten or more counts. The gene calls are TRBV9 and TRBJ2-5; D not certain. Germline V lookup: CDR1 SGDLS, CDR2 YYNGEE. The CDR3 consists of 16 residues. Trimming stripped 0 bases from V and 4 bases from J, with 16 bases between. The CDR3 DNA is TGTGCCAGCAGCGTAGATCCGGACCCTGCATTAGAGACCCAGTACTTC. As protein: CASSVDPDPALETQYF.

J is TRBJ1-1 and V is TRBV4-2, with D perhaps matching TRBD1 (5 bases). Trimming took off 1 base at V and 3 bases at J, with 15 bases between the two ends. Germline V lookup: CDR1 LGHNA, CDR2 YNFKEQ. The CDR3 covers 16 residues. The CDR3 region is CASSQGVGARDTEAFF. As DNA, the CDR3 is TGTGCCAGCAGCCAAGGAGTTGGGGCCCGTGACACTGAAGCTTTCTTT.

V usage is TRBV20-1 and J usage is TRBJ1-1; 7 nucleotides line up with TRBD1. With 5 bases clipped from V and 6 bases from J, the junction kept 12 bases outside the gene matches. The CDR3 spans 14 residues. The germline CDR1 and CDR2 sequences are DFQATT and SNEGSKA (reference sequence). CDR3 nucleotide sequence: TGCAGTGCTTCGAGTAGGGCAGGGGGATCTGAAGCTTTCTTT. Translating gives CSASSRAGGSEAFF.

This clonotype has a count of ten or more. The V call is TRBV7-2, the J call TRBJ1-1; D perhaps matches TRBD1 (6 bases). The CDR3 sequence is 15 residues long. With 4 bases removed from V and 7 bases from J, the gap between germline ends came to 19 bases. Germline V gene lookup returns CDR1 SGHTA and CDR2 FQGNSA. The CDR3 region has the DNA TGTGCCAGCAGCTCCCTCCGGGGGGCCGGTGGTGAAGCTTTCTTT. Translated: CASSSLRGAGGEAFF.